Listed below are T cell receptor beta chains from one sample, sequenced in a study of cytomegalovirus exposure and HLA in healthy donors. Sequencing was performed with immunoSEQ multiplex PCR; in TCRdb, only in-frame clones are kept and a portion is missing. The repertoire consists of approximately 130,000 clones, with approximately 80% occurring once and the leading ten covering about 2.9%. What was sequenced was PBMCs. These receptor sequences come from a boy aged 2 to 9 in good health and CMV-seronegative. Both conserved end residues are part of each CDR3. The D gene is left open where the match is weak. A row's size may be missing; if present it is once, few, many or a size class.

d_call: TRBD2
j_call: TRBJ2-1
clone_size: -
v_call: TRBV18
cdr3_nt: TGTGCCAGCTCACCTCTAGCGGCCCCCCGGGGAGAGCAGTTCTTC
cdr3_aa: CASSPLAAPRGEQFF

d_call: TRBD2
j_call: TRBJ2-3
clone_size: -
v_call: TRBV11-2
cdr3_nt: TGTGCCAGCAGCTCACTTAGCGGGAGCCACCAGTTCGGGCAGTATTTT
cdr3_aa: CASSSLSGSHQFGQYF

d_call: TRBD2
j_call: TRBJ2-7
clone_size: -
v_call: TRBV27
cdr3_nt: TGTGCCAGCAGCTCCTGGGGGTCGGGAGGGGTGGGGGAGCAGTACTTC
cdr3_aa: CASSSWGSGGVGEQYF

d_call: -
j_call: TRBJ2-3
clone_size: -
v_call: TRBV4-2
cdr3_nt: TGTGCCAGCAGCCAAGGAGAAAATAGCGTTGATACGCAGTATTTT
cdr3_aa: CASSQGENSVDTQYF

d_call: TRBD2
j_call: TRBJ2-3
clone_size: -
v_call: TRBV7-2
cdr3_nt: TGTGCCAGCAGCTTAGGGGCGGGGGGGGGAAGCACAGATACGCAGTATTTT
cdr3_aa: CASSLGAGGGSTDTQYF

d_call: TRBD2
j_call: TRBJ2-1
clone_size: -
v_call: TRBV11-3
cdr3_nt: TGTGCCAGCAGCTTAGGGGGGAGGGGTAGAAACAATGAGCAGTTCTTC
cdr3_aa: CASSLGGRGRNNEQFF

d_call: TRBD2
j_call: TRBJ2-7
clone_size: -
v_call: TRBV5-4
cdr3_nt: TGTGCCAGCAGCCCCCGGGGAGGGGTTCACTCCTACGAGCAGTACTTC
cdr3_aa: CASSPRGGVHSYEQYF

d_call: TRBD1
j_call: TRBJ2-1
clone_size: -
v_call: TRBV6-5
cdr3_nt: TGTGCCAGCAGTTACTCGGGGACAGGGGGCTATGAGCAGTTCTTC
cdr3_aa: CASSYSGTGGYEQFF

d_call: TRBD1
j_call: TRBJ1-1
clone_size: -
v_call: TRBV7-2
cdr3_nt: TGTGCCAGCAGCTTAGGACAGGGGCTTAGGGGAGACACTGAAGCTTTCTTT
cdr3_aa: CASSLGQGLRGDTEAFF

d_call: -
j_call: TRBJ1-5
clone_size: -
v_call: TRBV19
cdr3_nt: TGTGCCAGTAGTGTCACAGCTAATAGCAATCAGCCCCAGCATTTT
cdr3_aa: CASSVTANSNQPQHF

d_call: -
j_call: TRBJ2-1
clone_size: -
v_call: TRBV6-1
cdr3_nt: TGTGCCAGCAACCGACAGGCCCACAATGAGCAGTTCTTC
cdr3_aa: CASNRQAHNEQFF

d_call: -
j_call: TRBJ1-2
clone_size: -
v_call: TRBV13
cdr3_nt: TGTGCCAGCAAGGCGGGTAACTATGGCTACACCTTC
cdr3_aa: CASKAGNYGYTF

d_call: TRBD1
j_call: TRBJ2-1
clone_size: -
v_call: TRBV5-8
cdr3_nt: TGTGCCAGCAGCTTCAGGTCAGGGGGCAATGAGCAGTTCTTC
cdr3_aa: CASSFRSGGNEQFF

d_call: TRBD1
j_call: TRBJ1-1
clone_size: once
v_call: TRBV5-1
cdr3_nt: TGCGCCAGCAGCGGAACAGGGGGCAGAACTGAAGCTTTCTTT
cdr3_aa: CASSGTGGRTEAFF

d_call: -
j_call: TRBJ1-2
clone_size: -
v_call: TRBV10-1
cdr3_nt: TGCGCCAGCAGTGAGTCAGCGCGGGGGCGGGACGCCTATGGCTACACCTTC
cdr3_aa: CASSESARGRDAYGYTF

d_call: -
j_call: TRBJ2-1
clone_size: -
v_call: TRBV9
cdr3_nt: TGTGCCAGCAGCGAGGGGGGGCGAGCGAACAATGAGCAGTTCTTC
cdr3_aa: CASSEGGRANNEQFF

d_call: -
j_call: TRBJ2-3
clone_size: once
v_call: TRBV27
cdr3_nt: TGTGCCAGCAGGACTAGTCTTCGCACAGATACGCAGTATTTT
cdr3_aa: CASRTSLRTDTQYF

d_call: TRBD2
j_call: TRBJ2-3
clone_size: -
v_call: TRBV5-1
cdr3_nt: TGCGCCAGCAGCTCCCACGTGCTAGCGGGACCGTATGTTACGCAGTATTTT
cdr3_aa: CASSSHVLAGPYVTQYF

d_call: -
j_call: TRBJ1-1
clone_size: -
v_call: TRBV2
cdr3_nt: TGTGCCATGACAGTTTCTATGAACACTGAAGCTTTCTTT
cdr3_aa: CAMTVSMNTEAFF

d_call: TRBD1
j_call: TRBJ1-5
clone_size: -
v_call: TRBV7-6
cdr3_nt: TGTGCCAGCAGCTTAGCCAAGACAGGGGGTTCGAATCAGCCCCAGCATTTT
cdr3_aa: CASSLAKTGGSNQPQHF

d_call: TRBD2
j_call: TRBJ2-1
clone_size: -
v_call: TRBV10-3
cdr3_nt: TGTGCCACCCACTCCCTAGCGGGAGGGGACAATGAGCAGTTCTTC
cdr3_aa: CATHSLAGGDNEQFF

d_call: TRBD2
j_call: TRBJ2-1
clone_size: -
v_call: TRBV4-1
cdr3_nt: TGCGCCAGCAGCGCGCACCGTAGCGGGTCCAACAATGAGCAGTTCTTC
cdr3_aa: CASSAHRSGSNNEQFF

d_call: -
j_call: TRBJ2-3
clone_size: -
v_call: TRBV18
cdr3_nt: TGTGCCAGCTCACGGGACAACACAGATACGCAGTATTTT
cdr3_aa: CASSRDNTDTQYF

d_call: -
j_call: TRBJ1-5
clone_size: -
v_call: TRBV19
cdr3_nt: TGTGCCAGTAACCCGTCAGGGGAAGCGTTAGGCAATCAGCCCCAGCATTTT
cdr3_aa: CASNPSGEALGNQPQHF

d_call: TRBD1
j_call: TRBJ1-3
clone_size: -
v_call: TRBV10-3
cdr3_nt: TGTGCCATCAGTGCGACAGGGACTGGAAACACCATATATTTT
cdr3_aa: CAISATGTGNTIYF

d_call: -
j_call: TRBJ1-2
clone_size: -
v_call: TRBV4-2
cdr3_nt: TGTGCCAGCAGCCAGGGAACAGGTGGCAGTGATGGCTACACCTTC
cdr3_aa: CASSQGTGGSDGYTF

d_call: -
j_call: TRBJ1-6
clone_size: -
v_call: TRBV10-3
cdr3_nt: TGTGCCATCAGGGGAGGCGCCCTGGGATCACCCCTCCACTTT
cdr3_aa: CAIRGGALGSPLHF

d_call: TRBD2
j_call: TRBJ2-1
clone_size: -
v_call: TRBV7-2
cdr3_nt: TGTGCCAGCAGCTCCCTGGCGGGGGACCAGTTCTTC
cdr3_aa: CASSSLAGDQFF

d_call: -
j_call: TRBJ1-5
clone_size: -
v_call: TRBV27
cdr3_nt: TGTGCCAGCAGTACACTAAACAGGATCAATCAGCCCCAGCATTTT
cdr3_aa: CASSTLNRINQPQHF

d_call: -
j_call: TRBJ1-1
clone_size: -
v_call: TRBV5-1
cdr3_nt: TGCGCCAGCAGCTTGGAGCGGCCCATGAACACTGAAGCTTTCTTT
cdr3_aa: CASSLERPMNTEAFF

d_call: -
j_call: TRBJ1-1
clone_size: -
v_call: TRBV6-5
cdr3_nt: TGTGCCAGCAGTTACCGGCAGGGGAACACTGAAGCTTTCTTT
cdr3_aa: CASSYRQGNTEAFF

d_call: TRBD1
j_call: TRBJ2-3
clone_size: -
v_call: TRBV6-4
cdr3_nt: TGTGCCAGCAGTGACGCGGCAGGGGGTACAGATACGCAGTATTTT
cdr3_aa: CASSDAAGGTDTQYF

d_call: -
j_call: TRBJ1-2
clone_size: -
v_call: TRBV4-3
cdr3_nt: TGCGCCAGCAGCCTCCGAACCCGGGACTCGCATGATGGCTACACCTTC
cdr3_aa: CASSLRTRDSHDGYTF

d_call: -
j_call: TRBJ2-5
clone_size: -
v_call: TRBV5-5
cdr3_nt: TGTGCCAGCAGCTTGGCCCTGGAAGATCAGAGGCAGTACTTC
cdr3_aa: CASSLALEDQRQYF

d_call: TRBD2
j_call: TRBJ2-1
clone_size: -
v_call: TRBV4-3
cdr3_nt: TGCGCCAGCAGCCACGGACTAGCGGGGGGTTCCTACAATGAGCAGTTCTTC
cdr3_aa: CASSHGLAGGSYNEQFF

d_call: -
j_call: TRBJ1-1
clone_size: -
v_call: TRBV25-1
cdr3_nt: TGTGCCAGCAGTTGGGGGGATGGGATTCGCACTGAAGCTTTCTTT
cdr3_aa: CASSWGDGIRTEAFF

d_call: -
j_call: TRBJ1-1
clone_size: -
v_call: TRBV19
cdr3_nt: TGTGCCAGTAGTCTCCCGACAGGACTGAACACTGAAGCTTTCTTT
cdr3_aa: CASSLPTGLNTEAFF

d_call: TRBD1
j_call: TRBJ2-1
clone_size: once
v_call: TRBV28
cdr3_nt: TGTGCCAGCAGACACCCGGGACAGGGGGCAAGTGAGCAGTTCTTC
cdr3_aa: CASRHPGQGASEQFF

d_call: TRBD1
j_call: TRBJ1-5
clone_size: -
v_call: TRBV27
cdr3_nt: TGTGCCAGCAGTTTAGGGACAGGCTCCCGGCCCCAGCATTTT
cdr3_aa: CASSLGTGSRPQHF

d_call: TRBD1
j_call: TRBJ1-2
clone_size: few
v_call: TRBV2
cdr3_nt: TGTGCCAGCAGTGAGGTCGAAAACAGGGGTTGGGGCTACACCTTC
cdr3_aa: CASSEVENRGWGYTF

d_call: -
j_call: TRBJ1-1
clone_size: -
v_call: TRBV5-1
cdr3_nt: TGCGCCAGCAGCTTGGCCTCGAAGAGATGGAACACTGAAGCTTTCTTT
cdr3_aa: CASSLASKRWNTEAFF

d_call: -
j_call: TRBJ2-3
clone_size: -
v_call: TRBV6-5
cdr3_nt: TGTGCCAGCAGTTCCTTACGACACACAGATACGCAGTATTTT
cdr3_aa: CASSSLRHTDTQYF

d_call: -
j_call: TRBJ1-1
clone_size: -
v_call: TRBV2
cdr3_nt: TGTGCCAGCAGTGAAGCGCTTGGGAGGGGGACTAACACTGAAGCTTTCTTT
cdr3_aa: CASSEALGRGTNTEAFF

d_call: -
j_call: TRBJ1-1
clone_size: -
v_call: TRBV7-9
cdr3_nt: TGTGCCAGCAGCGAGGCATGGAACACTGAAGCTTTCTTT
cdr3_aa: CASSEAWNTEAFF

d_call: TRBD2
j_call: TRBJ2-3
clone_size: -
v_call: TRBV5-4
cdr3_nt: TGTGCCAGCAGACTAGCGGGAGGACCAGATACGCAGTATTTT
cdr3_aa: CASRLAGGPDTQYF

d_call: TRBD1
j_call: TRBJ1-2
clone_size: few
v_call: TRBV4-1
cdr3_nt: TGCGCCAGCAGCCCACTCCTCGGACAGGAAGCTAACTATGGCTACACCTTC
cdr3_aa: CASSPLLGQEANYGYTF

d_call: TRBD2
j_call: TRBJ2-3
clone_size: few
v_call: TRBV6-4
cdr3_nt: TGTGCCAGCAGTGACTCGACGGGAGGCTACACAGATACGCAGTATTTT
cdr3_aa: CASSDSTGGYTDTQYF

d_call: -
j_call: TRBJ2-3
clone_size: -
v_call: TRBV7-2
cdr3_nt: TGTGCCAGCAGCCCCTATGGTGGGCGGGCCACAGATACGCAGTATTTT
cdr3_aa: CASSPYGGRATDTQYF

d_call: -
j_call: TRBJ1-2
clone_size: -
v_call: TRBV6-1
cdr3_nt: TGTGCCAGTGTAGAGTCCCCTGATTGGGGCTACACCTTC
cdr3_aa: CASVESPDWGYTF

d_call: -
j_call: TRBJ1-5
clone_size: -
v_call: TRBV6-1
cdr3_nt: TGTGCCAGCGAGCCGACAGGATCGAATCAGCCCCAGCATTTT
cdr3_aa: CASEPTGSNQPQHF

d_call: -
j_call: TRBJ1-2
clone_size: -
v_call: TRBV4-1
cdr3_nt: TGCGCCAGCAGCCAAGGGGTAGGAGCTAACTATGGCTACACCTTC
cdr3_aa: CASSQGVGANYGYTF

d_call: -
j_call: TRBJ1-6
clone_size: -
v_call: TRBV6-5
cdr3_nt: TGTGCCAGCAGCCTAACCTACAGGAATTCACCCCTCCACTTT
cdr3_aa: CASSLTYRNSPLHF

d_call: TRBD2
j_call: TRBJ2-1
clone_size: -
v_call: TRBV11-3
cdr3_nt: TGTGCCAGCAGCCCCGAGGCTAGCGGGGCCAATGAGCAGTTCTTC
cdr3_aa: CASSPEASGANEQFF

d_call: -
j_call: TRBJ1-6
clone_size: -
v_call: TRBV5-1
cdr3_nt: TGCGCCAGCAGCTTGGTTAGTAAAAATTCACCCCTCCACTTT
cdr3_aa: CASSLVSKNSPLHF

d_call: -
j_call: TRBJ2-7
clone_size: -
v_call: TRBV7-2
cdr3_nt: TGTGCCAGCAGCTTAGTGCGGCGGGGCTCCTACGAGCAGTACTTC
cdr3_aa: CASSLVRRGSYEQYF

d_call: -
j_call: TRBJ1-2
clone_size: -
v_call: TRBV5-1
cdr3_nt: TGCGCCAGCAGCTTTAGGGGTAACTATGGCTACACCTTC
cdr3_aa: CASSFRGNYGYTF

d_call: -
j_call: TRBJ1-1
clone_size: -
v_call: TRBV14
cdr3_nt: TGTGCCAGCAGCCACGCAGGGAACACTGAAGCTTTCTTT
cdr3_aa: CASSHAGNTEAFF

d_call: TRBD1
j_call: TRBJ1-2
clone_size: -
v_call: TRBV7-2
cdr3_nt: TGTGCCAGCAGCTGGGACAGGGGGCCTCAATATGGCTACACCTTC
cdr3_aa: CASSWDRGPQYGYTF

d_call: -
j_call: TRBJ2-7
clone_size: once
v_call: TRBV27
cdr3_nt: TGTGCCAGCAGTTTGGCGGCAACCTACGAGCAGTACTTC
cdr3_aa: CASSLAATYEQYF